Following are 28 T cell receptor beta chains from one sample sequenced in a study of blood T cell repertoires in COVID-19. Clones were sequenced by immunoSEQ multiplex PCR, and TCRdb holds only the in-frame ones, with some missing. Among some 200,000 clones, roughly 86% were seen once, and the ten largest hold roughly 2.5%. The sequenced material came from peripheral blood. These receptors all come from a man in his forties with active or convalescent COVID-19.

This sequence joins TRBV6-5 and TRBJ1-2, with 10 nucleotides matching TRBD1. CDR1 and CDR2 (germline): MNHEY, SVGAGI. This CDR3 spans 14 amino acids. The junction had 7 bases not matched to a gene; V was cut back by 5 bases and J by 7 bases. The CDR3 region has the DNA TGTGCCAGCAGTACACGACAGGGGGCGGCTGGCTACACCTTC. Its translation is CASSTRQGAAGYTF.

Here the CDR3 reads CASSLFGFPGTEAFF. CDR3 sequence (DNA): TGTGCCAGCAGCTTATTCGGATTCCCGGGCACTGAAGCTTTCTTT. V is TRBV11-2 and J is TRBJ1-1; D gene ambiguous. Trimming removed 2 bases from V and 4 bases from J, with 14 bases in between. The CDR3 covers 15 residues. Germline V CDR1 and CDR2: SGHAT, FQNNGV.

The rearrangement joins TRBV29-1 to TRBJ1-1, with D uncertain. The CDR3 length is 10 residues. CDR1 and CDR2 (germline): SQVTM, ANQGSEA. Trimming left V 5 bases short and J 10 bases short, with 11 bases between. DNA of the CDR3: TGCAGCGTTACGGGGATAACAGCTTTCTTT. It encodes CSVTGITAFF.

The V and J genes are TRBV27 and TRBJ1-3, with D uncertain. The CDR3 runs to 16 residues. The V end was cut by 4 bases, the J end by 0 bases, with 13 bases between. Germline V gene lookup returns CDR1 MNHEY and CDR2 SMNVEV (reference sequence). The CDR3 DNA is TGTGCCAGCAGTTCGTTAGCCAGCATCTCTGGAAACACCATATATTTT. Amino acid sequence: CASSSLASISGNTIYF.

This chain joins TRBV19 and TRBJ2-2, with TRBD1 matching 9 bases. The trim removed 5 bases at V and 2 bases at J, leaving 9 bases unmatched. The CDR3 runs to 17 residues. The germline gives CDR1 LNHDA, CDR2 SQIVND (reference sequence). The CDR3 here is CASSARTGAGNTGELFF. CDR3 in DNA: TGTGCCAGTAGTGCCCGGACAGGGGCGGGAAACACCGGGGAGCTGTTTTTT.

The chain uses TRBV6-5 and TRBJ2-7; perhaps TRBD2 as D (5 bases). The CDR3 spans 12 residues. Germline V gene lookup returns CDR1 MNHEY and CDR2 SVGAGI. Trimming pared 7 bases from V and 6 bases from J, leaving 13 bases between. Here the CDR3 reads CASTPRVGEQYF. CDR3 coding DNA: TGTGCCAGCACCCCGCGGGTGGGCGAGCAGTACTTC.

V and J are TRBV7-3 and TRBJ2-1; unclear D gene. Germline assignment: CDR1 SGHTA and CDR2 FQGTGA. V lost 4 bases, J lost 3 bases, and 16 bases lay in between. CDR3 length: 16 amino acids. The CDR3 is CASSSTTSYSYNEQFF. The CDR3 region has the DNA TGTGCCAGCAGCTCGACAACCTCCTACAGCTACAATGAGCAGTTCTTC.

The rearrangement joins TRBV27 to TRBJ1-2; 7 nucleotides agree with TRBD1. V was clipped by 6 bases and J by 3 bases; unmatched bases: 10. The CDR3 has 15 amino acids. Germline V CDR1 and CDR2: MNHEY, SMNVEV (reference sequence). DNA of the CDR3: TGTGCCAGCAGATCGACTGACAGGGATCACTATGGCTACACCTTC. It yields the protein CASRSTDRDHYGYTF.

This chain links TRBV15 with TRBJ2-3; 9 positions agree with TRBD2. CDR1 and CDR2 from the germline V gene are LNHNV and YYDKDF (reference sequence). This CDR3 spans 15 amino acids. V shed 6 bases, J shed 1 base, and the junction held 5 bases outside the gene matches. The CDR3, as DNA: TGTGCCACCAGGGCTAGCGGGGCCGGCACAGATACGCAGTATTTT. Its protein is CATRASGAGTDTQYF.

Here the CDR3 reads CASSPRTSGGPNEQFF. The CDR3, as DNA: TGTGCCAGCAGCCCAAGGACTAGCGGGGGGCCGAATGAGCAGTTCTTC. This chain links TRBV3-1 (or the pseudogene TRBV3-2) with TRBJ2-1, with 14 positions matching TRBD2. The junction had 6 bases not matched to a gene; V was cut back by 4 bases and J by 7 bases. Per germline, CDR1 LGHDT and CDR2 YNNKEL (reference sequence). The CDR3 has 16 residues.

J is TRBJ2-3 and V is TRBV9, with TRBD1 as a possible D gene (6 bases). This CDR3 is 16 amino acids long. Germline V gene lookup returns CDR1 SGDLS and CDR2 YYNGEE. V lost 0 bases, J lost 0 bases, and 11 bases lay in between. CDR3 nucleotides: TGTGCCAGCAGCGTAGCCTTAGGGGGTAGCACAGATACGCAGTATTTT. This codes for CASSVALGGSTDTQYF.

CDR3 bases: TGTGCCAGCAGAGAAAGAGGGGGTCCCACTGAAGCTTTCTTT. Residues: CASRERGGPTEAFF. The V gene is TRBV28, the J gene TRBJ1-1; tentatively, D is TRBD1 (6 bases). The CDR3 extends over 14 amino acids. V was shortened by 6 bases and J by 4 bases, with 15 bases between the two germline ends. The germline V gene has CDR1 MDHEN and CDR2 SYDVKM.

The DNA for the CDR3 is TGCGCCAGCAGCCAAGTGGACAGGGCTAACTATGGCTACACCTTC. This encodes CASSQVDRANYGYTF. The V gene is TRBV4-1, the J gene TRBJ1-2; 8 nucleotides line up with TRBD1. The CDR3 loop spans 15 amino acids. Trimming cost V 1 base and J 0 bases; bases outside gene matches: 1. Germline loops: CDR1 MGHRA, CDR2 YSYEKL.

V usage is TRBV12-3 or TRBV12-4 and J usage is TRBJ2-1, with TRBD1 matching 9 bases. J lost 7 bases, V lost 6 bases, and 4 bases had no gene match. The length of the CDR3 is 13 residues. CDR3 amino acids: CASRLDRGNEQFF. The CDR3 DNA is TGTGCCAGCAGACTGGACAGGGGTAATGAGCAGTTCTTC.

In DNA, the CDR3 is TGTGCCAGCAGCCCTCGGGAAGGGAGACTGTCCCTCCACTTT. Its protein product is CASSPREGRLSLHF. The chain couples TRBV7-2 to TRBJ1-6; D unclear. The ends were cut back, 5 bases at V and 14 bases at J, with 19 bases in the middle. Germline V lookup: CDR1 SGHTA, CDR2 FQGNSA. This CDR3 has 14 residues.

In DNA form, the CDR3 reads TGTGCCAGCAGTTACTCGACTGTCAGGGTGGACGAGCAGTTCTTC. It yields the protein CASSYSTVRVDEQFF. J is TRBJ2-1 and V is TRBV6-5; weak D call: TRBD1 (5 bases). Germline CDR1 MNHEY, CDR2 SVGAGI. The CDR3 extends over 15 amino acids. V shed 0 bases and J shed 10 bases, with 16 bases lying between them.

The CDR3, as DNA: TGTGCCAGCAGCCTACCTAAGGACAGGGGAAGGGGGAATGAGCAGTTCTTC. This sequence encodes CASSLPKDRGRGNEQFF. This chain uses TRBV3-1 (or the pseudogene TRBV3-2) with TRBJ2-1; TRBD1 matches at 9 bases. CDR3 length: 17 amino acids. The V segment lost 4 bases and the J segment 7 bases; nucleotides outside the gene matches: 14. The germline gives CDR1 LGHDT, CDR2 YNNKEL (reference sequence).

The V gene is TRBV7-9, the J gene TRBJ1-4; D may be TRBD1 (6 bases). The CDR3 has 15 residues. Germline V gene data show CDR1 as SEHNR and CDR2 as FQNEAQ (reference sequence). With 4 bases removed from V and 7 bases from J, the gap between germline ends came to 16 bases. CDR3 loop: CASSSQGSVGEKLFF. The CDR3 region has the DNA TGTGCCAGCAGCTCCCAGGGGAGTGTGGGTGAAAAACTGTTTTTT. The variable domain in full, with the rest retrieved from reference TRBV7-9 and TRBJ1-4, is DTGVSQNPRHKITKRGQNVTFRCDPISEHNRLYWYRQTLGQGPEFLTYFQNEAQLEKSRLLSDRFSAERPKGSFSTLEIQRTEQGDSAMYLCASSSQGSVGEKLFFGSGTQLSVL.

This chain connects TRBV19 to TRBJ1-1, with D possibly being TRBD1 (6 bases). Germline CDR1 LNHDA, CDR2 SQIVND (reference sequence). This CDR3 spans 14 amino acids. V gave up 5 bases and J gave up 0 bases, with 10 bases separating them. CDR3 nucleotide sequence: TGTGCCAGTAGTCGTCGGGACATGAACACTGAAGCTTTCTTT. This codes for CASSRRDMNTEAFF.

The CDR3 sequence: CASSADGGGNIQYF. CDR3 coding DNA: TGTGCCAGCAGCGCAGATGGGGGGGGTAACATTCAGTACTTC. The chain carries TRBV7-2 and TRBJ2-4, with 7 bases identical to TRBD2. This CDR3 contains 14 residues. Germline V gives CDR1 SGHTA, CDR2 FQGNSA. V lost 5 bases to trimming and J lost 7 bases; unmatched junction nucleotides: 8.

V and J are TRBV30 and TRBJ1-3; TRBD1 might be the D (5 bases). Trimming shortened V by 5 bases and J by 0 bases, and 20 bases separated the two germline ends. The CDR3 covers 17 residues. The germline gives CDR1 GTSNPN, CDR2 SVGIG (reference sequence). DNA of the CDR3: TGTGCCTGGGAACCCCGGGACTTAGCCCGCTCTGGAAACACCATATATTTT. Translation gives CAWEPRDLARSGNTIYF. Full variable domain (outside the CDR3, taken from reference TRBV30 and TRBJ1-3): SQTIHQWPATLVQPVGSPLSLECTVEGTSNPNLYWYRQAAGRGLQLLFYSVGIGQISSEVPQNLSASRPQDRQFILSSKKLLLSDSGFYLCAWEPRDLARSGNTIYFGEGSWLTVV.

The rearrangement links TRBV3-1 (or the pseudogene TRBV3-2) to TRBJ2-7; possible D gene TRBD1, 6 bases. V was cut by 4 bases and J by 1 base, with 11 bases left in between. The CDR3 is 14 amino acids. The germline gives CDR1 LGHDT, CDR2 YNNKEL (reference sequence). Written as DNA, the CDR3 is TGTGCCAGCAGCCTCGGACAGCCTTCCTACGAGCAGTACTTC. Protein sequence: CASSLGQPSYEQYF.

The chain recombines TRBV2 with TRBJ2-5; the match to TRBD2 covers 9 bases. V shed 0 bases, J shed 3 bases, and the junction held 14 bases outside the gene matches. Germline V gene lookup returns CDR1 SNHLY and CDR2 FYNNEI. CDR3 size: 19 residues. The CDR3 loop is CASSEAEVPPSGVKETQYF. The CDR3 DNA reads TGTGCCAGCAGTGAAGCGGAGGTTCCGCCTAGCGGGGTGAAAGAGACCCAGTACTTC.

The rearrangement joins TRBV7-9 to TRBJ1-2; weak D call: TRBD1 (5 bases). This CDR3 has 12 residues. CDR1 is SEHNR, CDR2 FQNEAQ, per germline (reference sequence). Trimming took 6 bases from V and 8 from J, leaving 13 bases between them. Here the CDR3 reads CASSTGTWGYTF. The CDR3 DNA reads TGTGCCAGCAGTACAGGCACTTGGGGCTACACCTTC.

On this clone: A read error may produce the germline difference seen at one junction end. This rearrangement joins TRBV14 to TRBJ1-2; TRBD1 aligns across 8 bases. CDR1 is SGHDN and CDR2 is FVKESK in the germline V gene. The CDR3 is 14 residues long. The CDR3 nucleotides read TGTGCCAGCAGCCAGATCGGACAGGGCCTAGGGTCTTCCTTC. Its protein is CASSQIGQGLGSSF.

V gene TRBV28 combines with J gene TRBJ1-2; TRBD1 might be the D (5 bases). The length of the CDR3 is 15 residues. The V end lost 4 bases, the J end lost 6 bases, and 18 bases lay between the germline ends. Germline-derived CDR1 and CDR2 are MDHEN and SYDVKM. CDR3 protein: CASSSQGSGGDGYTF. Here the CDR3 DNA reads TGTGCCAGCAGTTCTCAGGGATCAGGAGGGGATGGCTACACCTTC.

V and J are TRBV7-9 and TRBJ2-2; 9 positions match TRBD2. The V gene's germline CDR1 is SEHNR and CDR2 FQNEAQ (reference sequence). There are 15 residues in the CDR3. V lost 6 bases, J lost 4 bases, and 6 bases stayed unmatched. The CDR3 loop reads CASRVAGASTGELFF. Written as DNA, the CDR3 is TGTGCCAGCAGGGTAGCGGGGGCAAGCACCGGGGAGCTGTTTTTT.

The rearrangement joins TRBV10-3 to TRBJ2-3; 8 bases are a match to TRBD1. This CDR3 is 16 amino acids long. V lost 11 bases and J lost 6; bases outside the gene matches: 19. Germline lookup yields CDR1 ENHRY and CDR2 SYGVKD. Here the CDR3 DNA reads TGTGCCGTATCCCCCCTTGGGCAGGGGGCGAAGGATACGCAGTATTTT. Translation: CAVSPLGQGAKDTQYF.